This TCR beta chain derives from a study of T cell repertoires in cytomegalovirus infection. About the study: Public TCR beta signatures marked donors with CMV infection and the matching HLA. Study-wide results and limits: The cumulative frequency of public TCR beta families identified carriers of CMV plus the relevant HLA. HLA-C-restricted CMV-specific TCR beta clonotypes prevailed in the ex vivo response.

TCRdb fed the reads into MiXCR, producing one record per CDR3 protein. The sample lists a few hundred thousand distinct CDR3 sequences, just under 40% occurring once. As to this clonotype: Its cognate antigen is unknown.

The source of this sequence is a human donor in good health (CMV status not recorded). Some clones in this sample may be carry-over from other donors' samples. The sample was cultured PBMCs, taken from culture after CMV antigen stimulation.

The CDR3 region has the DNA TGTGCCAGCAGATCCGCCGGGAACACAAATAACTATGGCTACACCTTC. Amino acid sequence: CASRSAGNTNNYGYTF. The chain carries TRBV5-4 and TRBJ1-2, with D uncertain. The germline gives CDR1 SGHNT, CDR2 YYREEE (reference sequence). The CDR3 consists of 16 residues. Trimming removed 5 bases from V and 1 base from J, with 18 bases in between.